These 22 T cell receptor beta chains share one sample of origin, sequenced in a study of blood T cell repertoires in COVID-19. The data were produced by immunoSEQ multiplex PCR, yet TCRdb's version contains in-frame clones alone and is incomplete. The sample yields more than 80,000 clones, around 90% seen once. Sequenced material: peripheral blood. Receptors were obtained from a man in his forties with acute or convalescent COVID-19.

This rearrangement joins TRBV10-3 to TRBJ2-7; 7 positions agree with TRBD1. The CDR3 contains 14 residues. The ends lost 11 bases at V and 3 bases at J; junction bases unmatched: 13. Germline-derived CDR1 and CDR2 are ENHRY and SYGVKD. Here the CDR3 DNA reads TGTGCCTCCCAGGGCTCAGGGGGTTTCTACGAGCAGTACTTC. Protein sequence: CASQGSGGFYEQYF.

This clone has just a few counts. V is TRBV29-1 and J is TRBJ1-2; tentatively, D is TRBD1 (5 bases). CDR1 SQVTM and CDR2 ANQGSEA come from the germline V gene. The V and J ends lost 6 bases and 8 bases respectively, with 13 bases between them. This CDR3 is built from 11 residues. Here the CDR3 DNA reads TGCAGCGTCAGGGAGGGGCAGGGCTACACCTTC. Its protein product is CSVREGQGYTF.

The gene calls are TRBV6-5 and TRBJ2-7; D is possibly TRBD1 (5 bases). From germline, CDR1 is MNHEY and CDR2 SVGAGI. V was cut by 6 bases and J by 1 base, with 16 bases left in between. The CDR3 has 15 amino acids. The CDR3 loop is CASSNRQYHSYEQYF. Here the CDR3 DNA reads TGTGCCAGCAGCAACCGACAGTACCATTCCTACGAGCAGTACTTC.

This clone was counted only a few times. The chain carries TRBV10-3 and TRBJ2-7; 9 positions agree with TRBD1. The CDR3 runs to 14 residues. Germline V lookup: CDR1 ENHRY, CDR2 SYGVKD. V lost 10 bases, J lost 3 bases, and 10 bases stayed unmatched. DNA for the CDR3: TGTGCCACCCTAGAAGGACAGGGGTTCTACGAGCAGTACTTC. This encodes CATLEGQGFYEQYF.

The J gene is TRBJ2-2, the V gene TRBV7-7; 8 bases line up with TRBD1. The J segment lost 4 bases and the V segment lost 5 bases, leaving 6 bases of the junction unmatched. The CDR3 loop spans 15 amino acids. Germline V gene data show CDR1 as SSHAT and CDR2 as FNYEAQ (reference sequence). In DNA, the CDR3 is TGTGCCAGCAGCCCCGCCGGGACAGGCACCGGGGAGCTGTTTTTT. This sequence encodes CASSPAGTGTGELFF.

The chain recombines TRBV5-6 with TRBJ2-5; tentatively, D is TRBD2 (6 bases). V lost 4 bases and J lost 4, with 14 bases in between. CDR3 length equals 14 residues. Germline loops: CDR1 SGHDT, CDR2 YYEEEE. The CDR3 sequence: CASSLVPGGETQYF. In DNA, the CDR3 is TGTGCCAGCAGCCTAGTGCCCGGGGGAGAGACCCAGTACTTC.

J is TRBJ2-5 and V is TRBV5-4; D is undetermined. Trimming cost V 0 bases and J 5 bases, with 8 bases left between them. Germline loops: CDR1 SGHNT, CDR2 YYREEE (reference sequence). This CDR3 contains 13 residues. The CDR3 sequence: CASSLELVETQYF. CDR3 in DNA: TGTGCCAGCAGCTTGGAACTGGTGGAGACCCAGTACTTC.

The V and J genes are TRBV10-1 and TRBJ2-5, with D possibly being TRBD2 (6 bases). This CDR3 spans 14 amino acids. Looked up from germline, CDR1 is WNHNN and CDR2 is SYGVQD (reference sequence). The V and J ends lost 9 bases and 2 bases respectively, with 16 bases between them. The CDR3 protein is CARTTSGEQETQYF. The CDR3 nucleotides are TGCGCCAGGACGACGTCGGGGGAACAAGAGACCCAGTACTTC.

This chain links TRBV18 with TRBJ1-1, with D perhaps TRBD1 (6 bases). The CDR3 sequence is 14 residues long. Trimming left V 4 bases short and J 11 bases short, with 20 bases between. CDR1 and CDR2 from the germline V gene are KGHSH and LQKENI. The CDR3 nucleotides read TGTGCCAGCTCACAGGAGGACAGCGCCCCAAGGGCTTTCTTT. Protein: CASSQEDSAPRAFF.

The rearrangement links TRBV6-2 or TRBV6-3 to TRBJ2-5, with D possibly being TRBD1 (5 bases). V was trimmed by 2 bases and J by 5 bases, leaving 9 bases between them. The CDR3 spans 13 residues. The V gene's germline CDR1 is MNHEY and CDR2 SVGEGT. CDR3 DNA sequence: TGTGCCAGCAGTTACAGTAGGGGTGAGACCCAGTACTTC. It codes for CASSYSRGETQYF.

The CDR3: CASSNRESYEQYF. The CDR3 region has the DNA TGTGCCAGCAGTAACAGGGAAAGCTACGAGCAGTACTTC. This sequence joins TRBV5-6 and TRBJ2-7, with D possibly being TRBD1 (6 bases). This CDR3 contains 13 residues. V lost 5 bases to trimming and J lost 3 bases, with 12 bases between them. CDR1 is SGHDT, CDR2 YYEEEE, per germline.

V usage is TRBV6-1 and J usage is TRBJ1-2, with a weak D call TRBD1 (6 bases). Germline assignment: CDR1 MNHNS and CDR2 SASEGT. CDR3 length: 15 residues. Deletions cut 0 bases from V and 4 bases from J, with 12 bases between. The CDR3 sequence: CASSEAGDKIYGYTF. CDR3 nucleotides: TGTGCCAGCAGTGAAGCGGGGGACAAGATCTATGGCTACACCTTC.

The chain carries TRBV7-2 and TRBJ2-7; 8 nucleotides line up with TRBD2. The V gene's germline CDR1 is SGHTA and CDR2 FQGNSA. Trimming at V came to 1 base and at J to 0 bases, leaving 2 bases not matched to a gene. This CDR3 contains 15 residues. CDR3: CASSLDGRDSYEQYF. In nucleotides, the CDR3 is TGTGCCAGCAGCTTAGACGGGAGGGACTCCTACGAGCAGTACTTC.

This clone was seen a few times. The CDR3 loop is CAISESRLAGSEAFF. In DNA form, the CDR3 reads TGTGCCATCAGTGAGTCGCGCCTAGCTGGATCTGAAGCTTTCTTT. This sequence joins TRBV10-3 and TRBJ1-1, with D unclear. Germline V gene data show CDR1 as ENHRY and CDR2 as SYGVKD. V lost 0 bases to trimming and J lost 6 bases, with 14 bases between them. CDR3 length: 15 residues.

This chain connects TRBV29-1 to TRBJ1-6, with D unresolved. The CDR3 extends over 11 amino acids. V was pared by 2 bases and J by 15 bases, with 11 bases between. Germline-derived CDR1 and CDR2 are SQVTM and ANQGSEA. Written as DNA, the CDR3 is TGCAGCGTTGAAAAAGGGAGGCGCCTCCACTTT. This translates into CSVEKGRRLHF.

The chain couples TRBV4-2 to TRBJ2-1; D is unresolved. The V and J ends lost 3 bases and 7 bases respectively, with 10 bases between them. This CDR3 spans 13 amino acids. Germline V gene data show CDR1 as LGHNA and CDR2 as YNFKEQ. CDR3 DNA: TGTGCCAGCAGCCAGGAAGAAGCGAATGAGCAGTTCTTC. Translating it yields CASSQEEANEQFF.

The rearrangement uses TRBV6-2 or TRBV6-3 and TRBJ2-7, with 8 bases aligning to TRBD1. V lost 0 bases to trimming and J lost 1 base; unmatched junction nucleotides: 5. CDR1 and CDR2 (germline): MNHEY, SVGEGT. The CDR3 consists of 16 residues. CDR3 DNA: TGTGCCAGCAGTTACTCTCCGGGACAGGTATCCTACGAGCAGTACTTC. Its translation: CASSYSPGQVSYEQYF.

The count of this clone is one. The chain combines TRBV5-1 with TRBJ2-5; TRBD1 matches 8 bases. The V gene's germline CDR1 is SGHRS and CDR2 YFSETQ. J lost 5 bases, V lost 0 bases, and 9 bases had no gene match. This CDR3 spans 16 amino acids. Here the CDR3 reads CASSLAGTGPAETQYF. The CDR3 nucleotides read TGCGCCAGCAGCTTGGCTGGGACAGGTCCCGCGGAGACCCAGTACTTC. The whole variable domain, remainder taken from reference TRBV5-1 and TRBJ2-5, is KAGVTQTPRYLIKTRGQQVTLSCSPISGHRSVSWYQQTPGQGLQFLFEYFSETQRNKGNFPGRFSGRQFSNSRSEMNVSTLELGDSALYLCASSLAGTGPAETQYFGPGTRLLVL.

The rearrangement joins TRBV14 to TRBJ2-7; D remains unclear. V was pared by 1 base and J by 2 bases, with 6 bases between. This CDR3 contains 13 residues. The germline gives CDR1 SGHDN, CDR2 FVKESK. CDR3 DNA: TGTGCCAGCAGCCAAGGGAGCCCCTACGAGCAGTACTTC. Its translation: CASSQGSPYEQYF.

The rearrangement joins TRBV6-1 to TRBJ1-5, with a possible D match to TRBD1 (6 bases). V dropped 0 bases and J dropped 5 bases, with 8 bases sitting between them. The CDR3 totals 14 residues. Per the germline V gene, CDR1 is MNHNS and CDR2 is SASEGT. CDR3 loop: CASSEAAGDQPQHF. CDR3 DNA sequence: TGTGCCAGCAGTGAAGCGGCAGGGGATCAGCCCCAGCATTTT.

This sequence joins TRBV4-3 and TRBJ1-2, with D possibly matching TRBD1 (6 bases). Per germline, CDR1 LGHNA and CDR2 YSLEER. CDR3 length equals 15 residues. Trimming removed 0 bases from V and 4 bases from J, with 12 bases in between. The CDR3 DNA reads as TGCGCCAGCAGCCAAGATCGAGGACAGCCCTATGGCTACACCTTC. As protein: CASSQDRGQPYGYTF.

This rearrangement joins TRBV10-2 to TRBJ1-5, with no clear D. The germline V gene has CDR1 WSHSY and CDR2 SAAADI. V lost 8 bases, J lost 3 bases, and 11 bases lay in between. There are 13 residues in the CDR3. The CDR3 region is CASVDFSNQPQHF. DNA of the CDR3: TGCGCCAGCGTGGACTTCTCCAATCAGCCCCAGCATTTT.